This is a list of T cell receptor beta chains from one sample in a study of response to subunit inactivated influenza vaccine. TCRdb itself ran the RT-PCR reads through MiXCR, one entry per CDR3 protein. The top ten clones hold about 9.4% of a sample with a few hundred thousand distinct CDR3 sequences, just over 20% of them seen once. The sample in question was PBMCs from blood, obtained less than 22 months after vaccination. These receptors were collected from a man in his fifties or sixties who received an inactivated influenza vaccine. Both conserved end residues are part of each CDR3. The D gene is left open where the match is weak. Expanded clones get a size class; other rows say once, few or many, or leave the size out.

V gene	CDR3 length	clone size	J gene	D gene	CDR3 DNA	CDR3 protein
TRBV4-1	17	.	TRBJ2-1	TRBD2	TGCGCCAGCAGCCAACCGACTAGCGGGGGTACCCACAATGAGCAGTTCTTC	CASSQPTSGGTHNEQFF
TRBV6-2/TRBV6-3	15	few	TRBJ2-7	TRBD2	TGTGCCAGCAGTTCAGCTACTAGCGGGAACTACGAGCAGTACTTC	CASSSATSGNYEQYF
TRBV9	14	.	TRBJ2-7	TRBD2	TGTGCCAGCGCGCCCAGCGGGAGCTCCTACGAGCAGTACTTC	CASAPSGSSYEQYF
TRBV28	14	.	TRBJ2-6	.	TGTGCCAGCAGTTTATTCGGGGGGGCCAACGTCCTGACTTTC	CASSLFGGANVLTF
TRBV6-1	16	few	TRBJ2-6	TRBD1	TGTGCCAGCAGTCGGGACAGATTCTCTGGGGCCAACGTCCTGACTTTC	CASSRDRFSGANVLTF
TRBV9	15	.	TRBJ2-5	TRBD1	TGTGCCAGCAGCGTGGGGACAGGGGGCCAAGAGACCCAGTACTTC	CASSVGTGGQETQYF
TRBV27	13	.	TRBJ1-1	.	TGTGCCAGCAGTTTATACAAGAACACTGAAGCTTTCTTT	CASSLYKNTEAFF
TRBV6-5	15	.	TRBJ2-2	TRBD1	TGTGCCAGCAGTTTGACCGGGACAGGGAACGAGGAGCTGTTTTTT	CASSLTGTGNEELFF
TRBV4-3	14	few	TRBJ1-4	.	TGCGCCAGCAGCCACGGACGGAAAAATGAAAAACTGTTTTTT	CASSHGRKNEKLFF
TRBV28	13	.	TRBJ2-5	.	TGTGCCAGCACCTCCGAAACCGGGGAGACCCAGTACTTC	CASTSETGETQYF
TRBV4-2	17	few	TRBJ2-3	.	TGTGCCAGCAGCCAAGAGACTTCCCCCAACCTTGTTGATACGCAGTATTTT	CASSQETSPNLVDTQYF
TRBV10-1	13	.	TRBJ1-5	.	TGCGCCAGCAGCCCGGGCAGCATTCAGCCCCAGCATTTT	CASSPGSIQPQHF
TRBV29-1	12	few	TRBJ2-5	.	TGCAGCGTCGGACGGACCCAAGAGACCCAGTACTTC	CSVGRTQETQYF
TRBV15	15	few	TRBJ1-2	TRBD1	TGTGCCACCAGCAGAGAGGGACAGGGGGTTTATGGCTACACCTTC	CATSREGQGVYGYTF
TRBV6-2/TRBV6-3	12	few	TRBJ1-4	.	TGTGCCAGCAGCCCAGGTGCCACGCTACTGTTTTTT	CASSPGATLLFF
TRBV7-2	14	.	TRBJ2-5	TRBD2	TGTGCCAGCAGCAAGGGACTAGCGGAAGAGACCCAGTACTTC	CASSKGLAEETQYF
TRBV28	15	.	TRBJ2-1	.	TGTGCCAGCAGAGGGTGGGGGCAGGCGGGCAATGAGCAGTTCTTC	CASRGWGQAGNEQFF
TRBV5-1	14	once	TRBJ2-1	.	TGCGCCAGCAGCTTGAGGGAGCGGAACAATGAGCAGTTCTTC	CASSLRERNNEQFF
TRBV10-3	15	.	TRBJ2-3	.	TGTGCCACCGCCCCCCAAATCTTGGTTCCAGATACGCAGTATTTT	CATAPQILVPDTQYF